The 22 T cell receptor beta chains in this list originate from one sample, sequenced in a study of T cell responses to AZD1222 COVID-19 vaccine. Sequencing used immunoSEQ multiplex PCR; TCRdb keeps in-frame clones, though not all of them. The table records nearly 90,000 clones, around nine tenths of them present only once. Sequencing was performed on peripheral blood, taken 28 days after the second AZD1222 dose. The receptors were sampled from an adult who received the AZD1222 COVID-19 vaccine.

The chain recombines TRBV6-5 with TRBJ2-1; D ambiguous. V was shortened by 0 bases and J by 7 bases, with 7 bases between the two germline ends. The CDR3 is 13 amino acids. Germline assignment: CDR1 MNHEY and CDR2 SVGAGI. The CDR3 coding sequence is TGTGCCAGCAGTTACTCCCAGCGTAATGAGCAGTTCTTC. This encodes CASSYSQRNEQFF.

The gene calls are TRBV7-2 and TRBJ2-7; a weak D match, TRBD2 (5 bases). The CDR3 length is 12 residues. Germline CDR1 SGHTA, CDR2 FQGNSA. V lost 4 bases and J 6 bases, leaving 10 bases between the germline ends. CDR3 residues: CASSYSRAEQYF. CDR3 DNA sequence: TGTGCCAGCAGCTACTCGAGGGCCGAGCAGTACTTC.

This clone has a single count. V gene TRBV7-2 combines with J gene TRBJ1-2; D remains unclear. The CDR3 is 16 amino acids. V dropped 4 bases and J dropped 1 base, with 16 bases sitting between them. In germline, CDR1 is SGHTA, CDR2 FQGNSA. This CDR3 is CASSSSGQIFNYGYTF. CDR3 in DNA: TGTGCCAGCAGCTCTTCGGGTCAGATCTTTAACTATGGCTACACCTTC.

The chain recombines TRBV4-2 with TRBJ1-1, with no clear D. The germline gives CDR1 LGHNA, CDR2 YNFKEQ. V gave up 5 bases and J gave up 1 base, with 14 bases separating them. This CDR3 spans 15 amino acids. The CDR3 DNA sequence: TGTGCCAGCAGCTCAAGGGCGGGTAGGAACACTGAAGCTTTCTTT. This encodes CASSSRAGRNTEAFF.

The table lists this clone with a few counts. The chain has TRBV27 and TRBJ1-5, with D possibly being TRBD1 (6 bases). Germline values: CDR1 MNHEY, CDR2 SMNVEV (reference sequence). V lost 3 bases to trimming and J lost 7 bases, with 13 bases between them. This CDR3 comprises 14 residues. The CDR3: CASSLVGGKQPQHF. The CDR3 DNA sequence: TGTGCCAGCAGTTTGGTAGGGGGAAAGCAGCCCCAGCATTTT.

The V call is TRBV19, the J call TRBJ1-3, with 8 bases matching TRBD1. V gave up 5 bases and J gave up 4 bases; unmatched junction bases: 10. Germline V CDR1 and CDR2: LNHDA, SQIVND (reference sequence). This CDR3 comprises 16 residues. CDR3 sequence reads: CASSPRTGWRGNTIYF. CDR3 nucleotides: TGTGCCAGTAGTCCCCGGACAGGGTGGAGAGGAAACACCATATATTTT.

The genes are TRBV30 and TRBJ2-2, with D unresolved. V gave up 5 bases and J gave up 6 bases, with 10 bases separating them. CDR1 is GTSNPN, CDR2 SVGIG, per germline (reference sequence). This CDR3 region has 12 residues. The CDR3 coding sequence is TGTGCCTGGGAGGCTAGTCCCGGGGAGCTGTTTTTT. Translated: CAWEASPGELFF.

The rearrangement links TRBV24-1 to TRBJ2-1; D remains ambiguous. The CDR3 length is 15 residues. The V gene lost 1 base and the J gene lost 6 bases, with 12 bases spanning the gap. Germline loops: CDR1 KGHDR, CDR2 SFDVKD. The CDR3 DNA reads as TGTGCCACCAGTGATTTCTGGCAAGACGGCAATGAGCAGTTCTTC. Its protein product is CATSDFWQDGNEQFF.

The chain is built from TRBV12-3 or TRBV12-4 and TRBJ1-2; D ambiguous. The CDR3 extends over 13 amino acids. Trimming removed 1 base from V and 2 bases from J, with 5 bases in between. CDR3 in amino acids: CASSLVLNYGYTF. As DNA, the CDR3 is TGTGCCAGCAGTTTAGTACTGAACTATGGCTACACCTTC.

The chain uses TRBV5-1 and TRBJ1-1; D gene ambiguous. From germline, CDR1 is SGHRS and CDR2 YFSETQ. This CDR3 is 15 amino acids long. V was shortened by 1 base and J by 1 base, with 11 bases between the two germline ends. DNA of the CDR3: TGCGCCAGCAGCTTGTCCTTGAGCGGGAACACTGAAGCTTTCTTT. It is translated as CASSLSLSGNTEAFF.

The chain is built from TRBV27 and TRBJ1-2; D unresolved. Deletions cut 6 bases from V and 2 bases from J, with 7 bases between. This CDR3 comprises 12 residues. Germline V gives CDR1 MNHEY, CDR2 SMNVEV (reference sequence). In DNA form, the CDR3 reads TGTGCCAGCAGCCGGGCCAACTATGGCTACACCTTC. It yields the protein CASSRANYGYTF.

The chain uses TRBV19 and TRBJ1-5, with D maybe TRBD1 (5 bases). CDR3 length: 15 residues. The germline gives CDR1 LNHDA, CDR2 SQIVND (reference sequence). V lost 5 bases and J lost 1, with 12 bases in between. For the CDR3, the DNA is TGTGCCAGTAGTTTCGGGGGAAGAAGCAATCAGCCCCAGCATTTT. It is translated as CASSFGGRSNQPQHF.

The chain carries TRBV27 and TRBJ1-2; TRBD1 matches 10 bases. The V gene end was trimmed by 5 bases and the J gene end by 8 bases; junction bases not matched to a gene: 11. Germline CDR1 is MNHEY and CDR2 is SMNVEV (reference sequence). This CDR3 spans 15 amino acids. The CDR3 spells CASSRTGGRLRGYTF. In nucleotides, the CDR3 is TGTGCCAGCAGTCGGACAGGGGGAAGGCTTCGAGGCTACACCTTC.

The J gene is TRBJ1-1, the V gene TRBV7-9, with 12 bases fitting TRBD1. The germline V gene encodes CDR1 SEHNR and CDR2 FQNEAQ (reference sequence). V was pared by 5 bases and J by 11 bases, with 6 bases of the junction left unmatched. The CDR3 runs 13 residues. The DNA for the CDR3 is TGTGCCAGCAGCAAGGGACAGGGGGCCGAGGCTTTCTTT. This encodes CASSKGQGAEAFF.

This rearrangement joins TRBV5-1 to TRBJ1-2; D is ambiguous. This CDR3 comprises 14 residues. Germline V lookup: CDR1 SGHRS, CDR2 YFSETQ. V gave up 4 bases and J gave up 1 base, with 11 bases separating them. The CDR3 loop is CASSLMTDNYGYTF. Written as DNA, the CDR3 is TGCGCCAGCAGCCTGATGACCGATAACTATGGCTACACCTTC.

The rearrangement links TRBV28 to TRBJ1-4, with a weak D call TRBD1 (5 bases). The V gene lost 7 bases and the J gene lost 11 bases, with 17 bases spanning the gap. Germline V gene sequence: CDR1 MDHEN, CDR2 SYDVKM. This CDR3 region has 13 residues. The chain's CDR3 is CASNSPERGKLFF. The CDR3 DNA reads TGTGCCAGCAATTCACCCGAGCGGGGGAAACTGTTTTTT.

The chain carries TRBV20-1 and TRBJ1-2; D is undetermined. The CDR3 runs 10 residues. Trimming stripped 5 bases from V and 4 bases from J, with 5 bases between. Looked up from germline, CDR1 is DFQATT and CDR2 is SNEGSKA (reference sequence). CDR3 nucleotides: TGCAGTGCTGGGCCCTATGGCTACACCTTC. Encoded protein: CSAGPYGYTF.

This chain links TRBV11-1 with TRBJ1-1, with a weak D call TRBD1 (6 bases). Per germline, CDR1 SGHAT and CDR2 FQDESV (reference sequence). The CDR3 extends over 15 amino acids. Trimming pared 6 bases from V and 0 bases from J, leaving 14 bases between. CDR3 protein: CASRSRQALNTEAFF. Written as DNA, the CDR3 is TGTGCCAGCAGGTCCCGACAGGCCCTGAACACTGAAGCTTTCTTT.

This clone was seen a single time. J is TRBJ1-5 and V is TRBV2; 9 bases are a match to TRBD1. The CDR3 runs 15 residues. Trimming took 4 bases from V and 4 from J; bases not matched to a gene: 5. In germline, CDR1 is SNHLY, CDR2 FYNNEI. DNA for the CDR3: TGTGCCAGCAGTGTCGGGGACAGGGTTAATCAGCCCCAGCATTTT. It is translated as CASSVGDRVNQPQHF.

The V and J genes are TRBV6-5 and TRBJ2-2; TRBD1 matches 9 bases. CDR1 is MNHEY and CDR2 is SVGAGI in the germline V gene. With V trimmed by 3 bases and J by 6 bases, 8 bases remained unmatched. The CDR3 extends over 16 amino acids. Here the CDR3 DNA reads TGTGCCAGCAGTTATATAGGACAGGGGAGCGCCGGGGAGCTGTTTTTT. Translation: CASSYIGQGSAGELFF.

This clone was seen only once. The genes are TRBV10-2 and TRBJ2-4; D might be TRBD1 (6 bases). This CDR3 has 13 residues. Germline assignment: CDR1 WSHSY and CDR2 SAAADI. V gave up 6 bases and J gave up 7 bases, with 13 bases separating them. The CDR3 DNA reads TGCGCCAGCAGCGCCGGGCAGGGGAACATTCAGTACTTC. It translates to CASSAGQGNIQYF.

The chain employs TRBV6-6 and TRBJ1-5, with TRBD1 as a possible D gene (5 bases). V was shortened by 2 bases and J by 3 bases, with 11 bases between the two germline ends. Germline CDR1 is MNHNY and CDR2 is SVGAGI (reference sequence). This CDR3 has 15 residues. The CDR3 reads CASSYRAGNNQPQHF. CDR3 nucleotides: TGTGCCAGCAGTTACCGGGCAGGGAACAATCAGCCCCAGCATTTT.